These 10 T cell receptor beta chains share one sample of origin, sequenced in a study of blood T cell repertoires in COVID-19. Data came from immunoSEQ multiplex PCR; TCRdb stores just in-frame clones and leaves some out. Counted here are 100,000 or so clones, 80% to 90% occurring once; the ten biggest clones make up about 13%. Sequenced sample: peripheral blood. These receptors all stem from a human donor in a cohort sampled during active COVID-19.

This sequence joins TRBV10-1 and TRBJ2-7; tentative D call: TRBD2 (5 bases). Trimming pared 10 bases from V and 0 bases from J, leaving 13 bases between. The CDR3 contains 13 residues. Germline V CDR1 and CDR2: WNHNN, SYGVQD (reference sequence). CDR3 DNA: TGCGCCATCAAACCGGGGTCCTCCTACGAGCAGTACTTC. As protein: CAIKPGSSYEQYF.

The chain couples TRBV29-1 to TRBJ2-5, with 10 bases identical to TRBD1. The CDR3 is made up of 13 amino acids. The germline V gene has CDR1 SQVTM and CDR2 ANQGSEA. V trimming: 2 bases; J trimming: 5 bases; junction bases outside the gene matches: 2. CDR3 loop: CSVERDRGETQYF. The DNA for the CDR3 is TGCAGCGTTGAACGGGACAGGGGTGAGACCCAGTACTTC.

In this sample, this clone turned up a few times. The gene calls are TRBV9 and TRBJ1-1; D is undetermined. Germline CDR1 is SGDLS and CDR2 is YYNGEE. The V gene lost 4 bases and the J gene lost 2 bases, with 9 bases spanning the gap. CDR3 length: 13 amino acids. The CDR3: CASSQALNTEAFF. The CDR3 DNA is TGTGCCAGCAGCCAAGCCCTTAACACTGAAGCTTTCTTT. Drawing the rest from reference TRBV9 and TRBJ1-1, the complete variable domain is DSGVTQTPKHLITATGQRVTLRCSPRSGDLSVYWYQQSLDQGLQFLIQYYNGEERAKGNILERFSAQQFPDLHSELNLSSLELGDSALYFCASSQALNTEAFFGQGTRLTVV.

The chain has TRBV15 and TRBJ1-1; TRBD1 might be the D (5 bases). The CDR3 runs 14 residues. Trimming removed 0 bases from V and 10 bases from J, with 15 bases in between. Germline V gene sequence: CDR1 LNHNV, CDR2 YYDKDF (reference sequence). The DNA of the CDR3 is TGTGCCACCAGCAGAGATCTCAGGGTCTTGGGAGCTTTCTTT. It encodes CATSRDLRVLGAFF.

The J gene is TRBJ2-5, the V gene TRBV7-2; TRBD2 agrees at 9 bases. The CDR3 runs 17 residues. Trimming at V came to 1 base and at J to 1 base, leaving 7 bases not matched to a gene. CDR1 is SGHTA, CDR2 FQGNSA, per germline. The CDR3 loop is CASSLGGTSGPQETQYF. Written as DNA, the CDR3 is TGTGCCAGCAGCTTAGGCGGCACTAGCGGGCCCCAAGAGACCCAGTACTTC.

The V gene is TRBV6-6, the J gene TRBJ2-4; D may be TRBD1 (6 bases). CDR1 and CDR2 (germline): MNHNY, SVGAGI (reference sequence). V was cut by 0 bases and J by 0 bases, with 9 bases left in between. There are 16 residues in the CDR3. CDR3 sequence (DNA): TGTGCCAGCAGTTACTCGACAGGCACAGCCAAAAACATTCAGTACTTC. It is translated as CASSYSTGTAKNIQYF.

The chain carries TRBV7-2 and TRBJ2-7; 9 nucleotides agree with TRBD1. Germline lookup yields CDR1 SGHTA and CDR2 FQGNSA. V lost 0 bases and J lost 5; bases outside the gene matches: 8. CDR3 length equals 16 residues. The CDR3 spells CASSLASGTGKHEQYF. The CDR3 bases are TGTGCCAGCAGCTTAGCATCGGGGACAGGGAAACACGAGCAGTACTTC.

The chain carries TRBV7-8 and TRBJ2-1, with D possibly being TRBD2 (6 bases). Trimming cost V 5 bases and J 0 bases, with 17 bases left between them. The CDR3 spans 17 residues. The germline V gene has CDR1 SGHVS and CDR2 FQNEAQ. The CDR3 DNA reads TGTGCCAGCAGCCCGCTACTATCTAGCGCCTCCTACAATGAGCAGTTCTTC. Translation gives CASSPLLSSASYNEQFF.

The chain employs TRBV6-5 and TRBJ1-1, with 9 bases matching TRBD1. The CDR3 length is 15 residues. Germline loops: CDR1 MNHEY, CDR2 SVGAGI. The trim removed 4 bases at V and 7 bases at J, leaving 10 bases unmatched. CDR3 region: CASSFQDRGIDEAFF. CDR3 nucleotide sequence: TGTGCCAGCAGTTTTCAGGACAGGGGAATTGATGAAGCTTTCTTT.

This clone was picked up a small number of times. The chain employs TRBV11-2 and TRBJ1-3, with D hard to call. CDR1 is SGHAT and CDR2 is FQNNGV in the germline V gene. This CDR3 region has 14 residues. The germline V and J ends were trimmed by 4 bases and 3 bases, with 10 bases remaining between them. This chain's CDR3 is CASSSQALGNTIYF. CDR3 bases: TGTGCCAGCAGCTCGCAGGCTCTTGGAAACACCATATATTTT. Complete variable domain (other parts from reference TRBV11-2 and TRBJ1-3): EAGVAQSPRYKIIEKRQSVAFWCNPISGHATLYWYQQILGQGPKLLIQFQNNGVVDDSQLPKDRFSAERLKGVDSTLKIQPAKLEDSAVYLCASSSQALGNTIYFGEGSWLTVV.